One sample yielded the 10 T cell receptor beta chains listed below, sequenced in a study of T cells in Graves' hyperthyroidism and ophthalmopathy. What was amplified from RNA transcripts were TCR beta CDR3 regions. TCR CDR3 underwent first-round RT-PCR with the HTBI primer set. TCRdb called the multiplex PCR reads again in MiXCR, with one record for every CDR3 protein. The table lists 700,000 to 850,000 distinct CDR3 sequences, approximately 36% of them singletons. Sequencing used blood. These receptors originate from a woman aged 40 to 55 with Graves' hyperthyroidism.

This chain links TRBV25-1 with TRBJ1-1; perhaps TRBD1 as D (6 bases). Trimming cost V 7 bases and J 3 bases, with 18 bases left between them. The CDR3 runs to 15 residues. Germline V lookup: CDR1 MGHDK, CDR2 SYGVNS. The CDR3 is CASTLSGGHDTEAFF. As DNA, the CDR3 is TGTGCCAGCACCCTATCGGGGGGGCATGACACTGAAGCTTTCTTT. The whole variable domain, filled in from reference TRBV25-1 and TRBJ1-1, reads EADIYQTPRYLVIGTGKKITLECSQTMGHDKMYWYQQDPGMELHLIHYSYGVNSTEKGDLSSESTVSRIRTEHFPLTLESARPSHTSQYLCASTLSGGHDTEAFFGQGTRLTVV.

There are a few counts of this clonotype. The V and J genes are TRBV7-8 and TRBJ2-3, with TRBD1 matching 7 bases. Germline values: CDR1 SGHVS, CDR2 FQNEAQ. The V gene end was trimmed by 4 bases and the J gene end by 5 bases; junction bases not matched to a gene: 12. The length of the CDR3 is 16 residues. The CDR3 nucleotides are TGTGCCAGCAGCTCCGGGCCAGGGGGATCCGGAGATACGCAGTATTTT. Translated: CASSSGPGGSGDTQYF.

This clonotype was counted a few times. The rearrangement uses TRBV5-1 and TRBJ1-3; weak D call: TRBD1 (5 bases). The ends were cut back, 8 bases at V and 4 bases at J, with 16 bases in the middle. CDR1 and CDR2 (germline): SGHRS, YFSETQ. The CDR3 is made up of 14 amino acids. The CDR3 is CASTKGDSGNTIYF. DNA of the CDR3: TGCGCCAGTACTAAAGGGGATTCGGGAAACACCATATATTTT.

The chain employs TRBV9 and TRBJ1-1; D is uncertain. CDR1 is SGDLS, CDR2 YYNGEE, per germline. V dropped 4 bases and J dropped 10 bases, with 23 bases sitting between them. The CDR3 has 15 amino acids. The chain's CDR3 is CASSPEGGYRPLAFF. CDR3 in DNA: TGTGCCAGCAGCCCCGAGGGAGGCTATAGGCCTCTAGCTTTCTTT.

As for this clonotype: Germline and junction disagree at one end, which may indicate a read error. The rearrangement joins TRBV19 to TRBJ1-5, with D tentatively TRBD1 (5 bases). CDR3 length: 16 amino acids. Germline CDR1 LNHDA, CDR2 SQIVND (reference sequence). The CDR3 DNA reads TGTGCCAGTAGTATAATGGGGCTTCATAGCAATCAGTCCCAGCATTTT. Its translation: CASSIMGLHSNQSQHF.

This clonotype was seen more than once but under ten times. The CDR3: CASSQEQSYGYTF. The CDR3 DNA reads TGTGCCAGCAGCCAAGAACAGTCCTATGGCTACACCTTC. The rearrangement joins TRBV6-6 to TRBJ1-2, with D unclear. Germline loops: CDR1 MNHNY, CDR2 SVGAGI (reference sequence). This CDR3 region has 13 residues. Trimming removed 6 bases from V and 4 bases from J, with 12 bases in between.

The rearrangement joins TRBV19 to TRBJ1-1; the D is unclear. Germline CDR1 reads LNHDA; CDR2 reads SQIVND (reference sequence). The CDR3 consists of 13 residues. The V and J ends lost 3 bases and 1 base respectively, with 6 bases between them. The CDR3 reads CASSMRGNTEAFF. CDR3 coding DNA: TGTGCCAGTAGTATGCGGGGGAACACTGAAGCTTTCTTT.

This clonotype was picked up a small number of times. V usage is TRBV7-3 and J usage is TRBJ2-2; TRBD1 aligns across 7 bases. Trimming took 4 bases from V and 6 from J; bases not matched to a gene: 5. Germline V CDR1 and CDR2: SGHTA, FQGTGA. The CDR3 length is 14 residues. The CDR3 nucleotides are TGTGCCAGCAGCTCACAGGGGAGATCCGGGGAGCTGTTTTTT. It encodes CASSSQGRSGELFF. The full variable domain, completed using reference TRBV7-3 and TRBJ2-2, is GAGVSQTPSNKVTEKGKYVELRCDPISGHTALYWYRQSLGQGPEFLIYFQGTGAADDSGLPNDRFFAVRPEGSVSTLKIQRTERGDSAVYLCASSSQGRSGELFFGEGSRLTVL.

Concerning this clonotype: A clone one base away is much larger, so this may be a read error. The chain employs TRBV20-1 and TRBJ1-1; the match to TRBD1 covers 7 bases. The CDR3 is 12 residues long. From germline, CDR1 is DFQATT and CDR2 SNEGSKA (reference sequence). The trim removed 4 bases at V and 6 bases at J, leaving 5 bases unmatched. This CDR3 reads CSANRGIAEAFF. CDR3 nucleotides: TGCAGTGCTAACAGGGGCATTGCTGAAGCTTTCTTT.

The chain joins TRBV20-1 to TRBJ2-7, with 9 bases fitting TRBD2. The V gene's germline CDR1 is DFQATT and CDR2 SNEGSKA (reference sequence). J gave up 5 bases and V 3 bases, and 8 bases lay outside the gene matches. The CDR3 has 14 amino acids. The CDR3, as DNA: TGCAGTGCTAGCGGGCGGGGGGGCCATAACGAGCAGTACTTC. Its protein is CSASGRGGHNEQYF.